The 30 T cell receptor beta chains in this list originate from one sample, sequenced in a study of blood T cell repertoires in COVID-19. Method: immunoSEQ multiplex PCR; TCRdb's copy keeps in-frame clones and lacks some. The top ten clones hold roughly 2.9% of a sample with 250,000 to 300,000 clones, about four fifths of them seen once. Sequenced sample: peripheral blood. Receptors originate from a woman aged 55-70 years with active or convalescent COVID-19.

The CDR3 DNA reads TGTGCCAGCAGTTTCGGCAGGGGGCCCAAAAACATTCAGTACTTC. This codes for CASSFGRGPKNIQYF. The gene calls are TRBV27 and TRBJ2-4; TRBD1 aligns across 8 bases. Germline lookup yields CDR1 MNHEY and CDR2 SMNVEV (reference sequence). With 3 bases clipped from V and 2 bases from J, the junction kept 3 bases outside the gene matches. The CDR3 runs to 15 residues.

The V call is TRBV7-9, the J call TRBJ2-5, with a possible D match to TRBD2 (6 bases). The V and J ends lost 7 bases and 1 base respectively, with 10 bases between them. The CDR3 consists of 13 residues. The germline V gene has CDR1 SEHNR and CDR2 FQNEAQ (reference sequence). CDR3 residues: CASNGGSQETQYF. The CDR3 region has the DNA TGTGCCAGCAATGGAGGGAGCCAAGAGACCCAGTACTTC.

The chain combines TRBV3-1 (or the pseudogene TRBV3-2) with TRBJ1-6; D remains unclear. The ends were cut back, 1 base at V and 5 bases at J, with 9 bases in the middle. Germline CDR1 LGHDT, CDR2 YNNKEL (reference sequence). There are 15 residues in the CDR3. The CDR3 sequence: CASSQGAANNSPLHF. CDR3 nucleotide sequence: TGTGCCAGCAGCCAAGGGGCTGCAAATAATTCACCCCTCCACTTT.

The chain links TRBV3-1 (or the pseudogene TRBV3-2) to TRBJ2-5; possible D gene TRBD1, 6 bases. Per the germline V gene, CDR1 is LGHDT and CDR2 is YNNKEL (reference sequence). V was shortened by 4 bases and J by 4 bases, with 10 bases between the two germline ends. The CDR3 contains 13 residues. CDR3 protein: CASSLWTAETQYF. Here the CDR3 DNA reads TGTGCCAGCAGCCTTTGGACAGCAGAGACCCAGTACTTC.

The rearrangement uses TRBV7-2 and TRBJ2-3, with a weak D call TRBD1 (5 bases). V was clipped by 1 base and J by 5 bases, with 19 bases between them. Germline V gene data show CDR1 as SGHTA and CDR2 as FQGNSA. The CDR3 contains 17 residues. CDR3: CASSLVGLPGWGDTQYF. The CDR3 DNA is TGTGCCAGCAGCTTAGTTGGTCTGCCAGGGTGGGGAGATACGCAGTATTTT.

This rearrangement joins TRBV29-1 to TRBJ1-1; D uncertain. The CDR3 length is 13 residues. V lost 1 base, J lost 4 bases, and 10 bases lay in between. Germline V gene data show CDR1 as SQVTM and CDR2 as ANQGSEA. The chain's CDR3 is CSVEVRRSTEAFF. DNA of the CDR3: TGCAGCGTTGAAGTCCGGAGGAGCACTGAAGCTTTCTTT.

This rearrangement joins TRBV18 to TRBJ1-5; TRBD1 is a possible D gene (5 bases). Per the germline V gene, CDR1 is KGHSH and CDR2 is LQKENI. This CDR3 has 14 amino acids. The ends were cut back, 1 base at V and 2 bases at J, with 6 bases in the middle. The CDR3 is CASSPRGGNQPQHF. The CDR3 DNA follows: TGTGCCAGCTCACCACGGGGGGGCAATCAGCCCCAGCATTTT.

This rearrangement joins TRBV5-4 to TRBJ1-5; 9 bases are shared with TRBD1. Germline CDR1 reads SGHNT; CDR2 reads YYREEE (reference sequence). Trimming at V came to 4 bases and at J to 7 bases, leaving 6 bases not matched to a gene. This CDR3 has 14 amino acids. CDR3 DNA: TGTGCCAGCAGCCGGGACAGGGAGGTACAGCCCCAGCATTTT. Its translation is CASSRDREVQPQHF. Filled out from reference TRBV5-4 and TRBJ1-5, the complete variable domain reads ETGVTQSPTHLIKTRGQQVTLRCSSQSGHNTVSWYQQALGQGPQFIFQYYREEENGRGNFPPRFSGLQFPNYSSELNVNALELDDSALYLCASSRDREVQPQHFGDGTRLSIL.

The genes are TRBV21-1 and TRBJ2-5; TRBD1, the table's D call, lacks a check against the DNA. TRBV21-1 corresponds to a pseudogene. The length of the CDR3 is 16 residues. The CDR3: CASSNRDRGPSETQYF. Here the CDR3 DNA reads TGTGCCAGCAGCAACAGGGACAGGGGGCCCTCAGAGACCCAGTACTTC.

The chain has TRBV19 and TRBJ1-2, with a weak D call TRBD1 (6 bases). Germline V gene lookup returns CDR1 LNHDA and CDR2 SQIVND (reference sequence). The V end was cut by 6 bases, the J end by 8 bases, with 13 bases between. The CDR3 totals 12 residues. CDR3 residues: CASRAGGLGYTF. The CDR3, as DNA: TGTGCCAGTAGGGCTGGGGGCCTGGGCTACACCTTC.

This clone was seen only a few times. This sequence joins TRBV5-4 and TRBJ1-4; 9 nucleotides agree with TRBD1. Germline CDR1 reads SGHNT; CDR2 reads YYREEE (reference sequence). The CDR3 spans 17 residues. V was pared by 4 bases and J by 0 bases, with 7 bases of the junction left unmatched. CDR3: CASSKGQGDATNEKLFF. DNA of the CDR3: TGTGCCAGCAGCAAGGGACAGGGAGATGCAACTAATGAAAAACTGTTTTTT.

The rearrangement joins TRBV5-6 to TRBJ2-3; 10 nucleotides agree with TRBD2. Germline assignment: CDR1 SGHDT and CDR2 YYEEEE. The CDR3 has 16 amino acids. V dropped 3 bases and J dropped 1; count of bases not matched to a gene: 5. CDR3 bases: TGTGCCAGCAGCTCTTTACTAGCGGGGCGCACAGATACGCAGTATTTT. The encoded protein is CASSSLLAGRTDTQYF.

The V and J genes are TRBV5-6 and TRBJ1-3; D is unclear. CDR1 is SGHDT, CDR2 YYEEEE, per germline. Trimming left V 0 bases short and J 2 bases short, with 9 bases between. The CDR3 runs to 15 residues. The CDR3 loop reads CASSLVDGAGNTIYF. DNA of the CDR3: TGTGCCAGCAGCTTGGTAGACGGGGCTGGAAACACCATATATTTT.

The chain recombines TRBV7-9 with TRBJ2-4; D perhaps matches TRBD1 (6 bases). The germline V gene has CDR1 SEHNR and CDR2 FQNEAQ (reference sequence). The CDR3 spans 16 residues. Trimming removed 2 bases at V and 1 base at J, with 12 bases between. This CDR3 is CASSLLGQGAKNIQYF. Written as DNA, the CDR3 is TGTGCCAGCAGCTTATTAGGGCAGGGGGCCAAAAACATTCAGTACTTC.

The chain recombines TRBV4-1 with TRBJ1-1; D remains unclear. V lost 2 bases and J lost 4, with 17 bases in between. The CDR3 is made up of 16 amino acids. CDR1 is MGHRA, CDR2 YSYEKL, per germline. This CDR3 is CASSQSRIPSGTEAFF. CDR3 sequence (DNA): TGCGCCAGCAGCCAATCCCGTATCCCTTCGGGCACTGAAGCTTTCTTT.

The chain carries TRBV19 and TRBJ1-2, with D hard to call. Trimming pared 5 bases from V and 8 bases from J, leaving 12 bases between. This CDR3 has 12 amino acids. Per germline, CDR1 LNHDA and CDR2 SQIVND (reference sequence). The CDR3 protein is CASSADSWGYTF. CDR3 DNA sequence: TGTGCCAGTAGTGCGGATTCCTGGGGCTACACCTTC.

The CDR3 sequence is CASSYSMGGGTYEQYF. CDR3 DNA sequence: TGTGCCAGCAGTTACTCGATGGGAGGGGGGACCTACGAGCAGTACTTC. The V and J genes are TRBV6-5 and TRBJ2-7; weak D call: TRBD2 (7 bases). CDR1 is MNHEY and CDR2 is SVGAGI in the germline V gene. There are 16 residues in the CDR3. Trimming shortened V by 0 bases and J by 2 bases, and 14 bases separated the two germline ends.

This clone was observed once. This chain joins TRBV28 and TRBJ1-1; TRBD1 agrees at 10 bases. Germline V CDR1 and CDR2: MDHEN, SYDVKM. Trimming cost V 9 bases and J 4 bases; bases outside gene matches: 2. CDR3 length: 12 amino acids. Here the CDR3 DNA reads TGTGCCAGTCGGACAGGGGGCACTGAAGCTTTCTTT. As protein: CASRTGGTEAFF.

The V and J genes are TRBV2 and TRBJ2-3; D might be TRBD2 (6 bases). The CDR3 consists of 14 residues. V lost 4 bases and J lost 5, with 13 bases in between. Per germline, CDR1 SNHLY and CDR2 FYNNEI. The CDR3 DNA reads as TGTGCCAGCAGTGCCGGGGGAAGGCTAGATACGCAGTATTTT. Translated: CASSAGGRLDTQYF. The variable domain in full, completed from reference TRBV2 and TRBJ2-3, reads EPEVTQTPSHQVTQMGQEVILRCVPISNHLYFYWYRQILGQKVEFLVSFYNNEISEKSEIFDDQFSVERPDGSNFTLKIRSTKLEDSAMYFCASSAGGRLDTQYFGPGTRLTVL.

The chain joins TRBV7-2 to TRBJ1-1, with D uncertain. Trimming took off 1 base at V and 7 bases at J, with 10 bases between the two ends. This CDR3 is 13 amino acids long. The V gene's germline CDR1 is SGHTA and CDR2 FQGNSA. The CDR3 spells CASSLDPNFEAFF. DNA of the CDR3: TGTGCCAGCAGCTTAGACCCGAACTTTGAAGCTTTCTTT.

Details on this clone: This specimen includes other DNA sequences encoding the same CDR3. The gene calls are TRBV7-2 and TRBJ2-3; TRBD2 aligns across 11 bases. The V and J ends lost 3 bases and 6 bases, in that order; junction bases with no gene match: 5. The CDR3 runs 15 residues. Per the germline V gene, CDR1 is SGHTA and CDR2 is FQGNSA. In nucleotides, the CDR3 is TGTGCCAGCAGCTTTAGCGGGGGGGCCGGGGATACGCAGTATTTT. The encoded protein is CASSFSGGAGDTQYF.

This clone was detected once. CDR3 bases: TGCAGCGTTGGGACAGGGGATAGCTATGGCTACACCTTC. It yields the protein CSVGTGDSYGYTF. V is TRBV29-1 and J is TRBJ1-2; 9 positions agree with TRBD1. Germline CDR1 is SQVTM and CDR2 is ANQGSEA. V shed 4 bases, J shed 4 bases, and the junction held 4 bases outside the gene matches. The CDR3 loop spans 13 amino acids.

This clone was detected a few times. The chain is built from TRBV6-2 or TRBV6-3 and TRBJ2-2; D remains unclear. Germline values: CDR1 MNHEY, CDR2 SVGEGT. CDR3 length equals 15 residues. V was shortened by 4 bases and J by 4 bases, with 13 bases between the two germline ends. For the CDR3, the DNA is TGTGCCAGCAGTTCCCAGGAAGAATTCACCGGGGAGCTGTTTTTT. It codes for CASSSQEEFTGELFF.

The J gene is TRBJ1-1, the V gene TRBV7-9, with D uncertain. The CDR3 length is 14 residues. Germline loops: CDR1 SEHNR, CDR2 FQNEAQ (reference sequence). Trimming took off 1 base at V and 7 bases at J, with 13 bases between the two ends. Here the CDR3 reads CASSLGRFSSEAFF. CDR3 DNA sequence: TGTGCCAGCAGCTTAGGGAGGTTTTCGAGTGAAGCTTTCTTT.

Many counts were recorded for this clone. The chain has TRBV5-1 and TRBJ2-3; D perhaps matches TRBD1 (6 bases). The CDR3 is 16 residues long. With 0 bases removed from V and 0 bases from J, the gap between germline ends came to 11 bases. Germline V gene data show CDR1 as SGHRS and CDR2 as YFSETQ. CDR3 amino acids: CASSLVLGASTDTQYF. In DNA, the CDR3 is TGCGCCAGCAGCTTGGTTCTGGGGGCCAGCACAGATACGCAGTATTTT. The full variable domain, with the rest looked up from reference TRBV5-1 and TRBJ2-3, is KAGVTQTPRYLIKTRGQQVTLSCSPISGHRSVSWYQQTPGQGLQFLFEYFSETQRNKGNFPGRFSGRQFSNSRSEMNVSTLELGDSALYLCASSLVLGASTDTQYFGPGTRLTVL.

The genes are TRBV27 and TRBJ1-3, with D unresolved. V was shortened by 6 bases and J by 7 bases, with 19 bases between the two germline ends. Per germline, CDR1 MNHEY and CDR2 SMNVEV (reference sequence). The CDR3 runs 15 residues. Written as DNA, the CDR3 is TGTGCCAGCAGAGCGGGATACGCGATTGGTAACACCATATATTTT. This gives the protein CASRAGYAIGNTIYF.

The CDR3 region has the DNA TGTGCCAGCTCACCATTAACTGGACAGGGGGCTATATCCTACGAGCAGTACTTC. It encodes CASSPLTGQGAISYEQYF. J is TRBJ2-7 and V is TRBV18; 11 bases agree with TRBD1. The J segment lost 1 base and the V segment lost 2 bases, leaving 10 bases of the junction unmatched. Per the germline V gene, CDR1 is KGHSH and CDR2 is LQKENI. The CDR3 contains 18 residues.

The rearrangement joins TRBV15 to TRBJ1-2, with D maybe TRBD1 (5 bases). The germline V and J ends were trimmed by 0 bases and 7 bases, with 15 bases remaining between them. Germline V lookup: CDR1 LNHNV, CDR2 YYDKDF (reference sequence). The CDR3 covers 15 residues. The CDR3 here is CATSRDQGLGSGYTF. The CDR3 nucleotides read TGTGCCACCAGCAGAGATCAGGGCTTAGGGTCTGGCTACACCTTC.

The chain joins TRBV18 to TRBJ2-1, with TRBD1 as a possible D gene (5 bases). The CDR3 has 13 residues. Germline assignment: CDR1 KGHSH and CDR2 LQKENI. V was cut by 3 bases and J by 7 bases, with 10 bases left in between. Here the CDR3 reads CASSPGQLNEQFF. In DNA, the CDR3 is TGTGCCAGCTCACCGGGGCAGCTGAATGAGCAGTTCTTC.

The rearrangement joins TRBV3-1 (or the pseudogene TRBV3-2) to TRBJ2-3, with a weak D call TRBD1 (6 bases). This CDR3 comprises 19 residues. Germline lookup yields CDR1 LGHDT and CDR2 YNNKEL (reference sequence). V was trimmed by 0 bases and J by 7 bases, leaving 26 bases between them. This CDR3 reads CASSQDLAQGSRRAYTQYF. As DNA, the CDR3 is TGTGCCAGCAGCCAAGATTTGGCTCAGGGGAGCCGCCGAGCCTATACGCAGTATTTT.